A single TCR beta chain is shown here with its context. The antigen this receptor binds is unknown. Base-call qualities are not available, and no considerably larger clone is one nucleotide away. What this sample's time point label stands for: baseline pretreatment blood. Taken with the paper, the label for treatment or condition translates to: 15 Gy SBRT to primary tumor, nephrectomy 4 weeks later. To follow tumor-enriched clonotypes, serial peripheral blood was collected from radiation-treated patients at baseline and at 2 weeks and 4 weeks after SBRT. All patients had renal cell carcinoma with clear cell pathology. The QIAamp DNA Blood Mini Kit (Qiagen) was used to prepare genomic DNA for TCR sequencing. Samples were included in the analyses only if all quality control checks were passed. The CDR3 runs 14 amino acids, cysteine and phenylalanine included. The retained sequence is limited to the CDR3, 42 bases, with the frame set at the first base. According to the germline V gene, CDR1 reads SGHTA and CDR2 reads FQGNSA. Trimming takes 2 bases off V and 5 bases off J; junction bases not matched to a gene: 3.

This sample is drawn from a study of radiation and T cells in renal cell carcinoma (dated by TCRdb to 2018 to 2021). Regarding the complete study: Samples were obtained from a clinical trial, in which 15 Gy stereotactic body radiation therapy was delivered to primary renal cell carcinomas and nephrectomy was performed 4 weeks later. TCR beta sequencing covered over 50 samples in total, comprising around 26 tumors and about 27 peripheral blood samples. Across all 50 or so samples, over 4,000,000 unique CDR3 nucleotide sequences encoding about 2.4 million unique CDR3 amino acid sequences were identified. Study-level results and caveats: An increase in top tumor clonotypes in blood was observed from baseline to 2 weeks post-radiation, followed by contraction by 4 weeks, which was taken to suggest transient expansion of tumor-resident clones. The single-armed trial design could not address effects of radiation dose or scheduling on the TCR repertoire. Because pretreatment tumor biopsies were not available, the baseline intratumoral presence of clonotypes could not be determined. Blood repertoire dynamics were not followed beyond 4 weeks after treatment.

The immunoSEQ kit was used, according to the manufacturer's recommendations, to generate TCR beta libraries from genomic DNA. Library preparation used a first multiplex PCR with proprietary primers, then a second PCR adding unique barcodes, with bead cleanups after each round. A kit-provided positive control reaction and a negative control reaction were included in every sample batch. The final libraries underwent checking on an Agilent 4200 TapeStation D1000 ScreenTape, volumetric pooling, and quantification by qPCR. Sequencing was performed on an Illumina NextSeq500 using a MidOutput 150-cycle cartridge, with 156 Read1 cycles, 15 Index1 cycles, and the kit custom primers. The pooled library was loaded at 0.9 to 1 pM with an approximately 21% PhiX control spike-in. The original methods were these. Vendor-processed data were analyzed in R, with a clonotype defined as all T cells sharing the same CDR3 nucleotide sequence. In the clone abundance analyses, frequencies in each sample were normalized to that sample's 10,000 most abundant clones. Public T cell clones, which averaged fewer than five per sample, were excluded before analysis. Tumor-enriched and baseline blood-enriched clonotypes were defined by at least a 32-fold difference in abundance between compartments. A beta-binomial differential abundance model was applied to find clonotypes that expanded or contracted between blood time points. Similarity between tumor and blood repertoires was quantified using the Baroni-Urbani and Buser coefficient, and groups were compared with two-tailed Wilcoxon tests in R. The source is immuneACCESS, and TCRdb retained only in-frame sequences with V and J called. Part of the clones is not carried over; for the studies checked, unresolved V genes explain less than half of this, and the remainder is unexplained. The V and J calls and clone size were taken over from that table, and D and trimming were inferred from the DNA. This sample gives 150,000 or so clones in total; roughly nine tenths of them show up just once. Clones ranked in the top ten supply approximately 4% of the sample.

The sequence was collected from a woman in her seventies with renal cell carcinoma. Sequencing used blood, obtained from a patient whose treatment included radiotherapy and nephrectomy. Recombination joined TRBV7-2 with TRBJ1-1; 9 central bases correspond to TRBD1. The CDR3 region has the sequence CASSLTGGRTEAFF. The DNA sequence is TGTGCCAGCAGCTTAACAGGGGGCAGAACTGAAGCTTTCTTT.